These 32 T cell receptor beta chains were sequenced from one sample in a study of identical twins. Via MiXCR, TCRdb re-called the 5' RACE reads, giving one row per CDR3 protein. The data contain over 200,000 distinct CDR3 sequences, roughly 10% of them singletons. The sequencing sample was made of memory (CD45RO+) T cells sorted from blood. All receptors derive from a woman under 30 in good health.

J is TRBJ2-3 and V is TRBV7-9; D is undetermined. Germline V gives CDR1 SEHNR, CDR2 FQNEAQ (reference sequence). CDR3 length equals 14 residues. V gave up 2 bases and J gave up 0 bases, with 6 bases separating them. As DNA, the CDR3 is TGTGCCAGCAGCTTACGCGCTAGCACAGATACGCAGTATTTT. The encoded protein is CASSLRASTDTQYF.

This clonotype was recorded many times. This chain joins TRBV24-1 and TRBJ2-1; no definite D call. Germline CDR1 is KGHDR and CDR2 is SFDVKD. Trimming shortened V by 3 bases and J by 4 bases, and 6 bases separated the two germline ends. The CDR3 sequence is 13 residues long. CDR3 DNA: TGTGCCACCAGTGATCAATCTTACAATGAGCAGTTCTTC. It codes for CATSDQSYNEQFF.

This clonotype appeared many times. This chain joins TRBV6-5 and TRBJ2-7; D might be TRBD1 (5 bases). This CDR3 region has 16 residues. Deletions cut 2 bases from V and 5 bases from J, with 19 bases between. Germline V CDR1 and CDR2: MNHEY, SVGAGI. CDR3 residues: CASSYLSAGKDNEQYF. CDR3 sequence (DNA): TGTGCCAGCAGTTACCTATCAGCAGGGAAGGATAACGAGCAGTACTTC.

Only a few counts were recorded for this clonotype. The rearrangement links TRBV25-1 to TRBJ2-4; D gene uncertain. The CDR3 is 14 amino acids. V was clipped by 6 bases and J by 5 bases, with 14 bases between them. Looked up from germline, CDR1 is MGHDK and CDR2 is SYGVNS. Here the CDR3 reads CASRPPGGQNIQYF. The CDR3 DNA is TGTGCCAGCAGGCCGCCGGGTGGCCAAAACATTCAGTACTTC.

The rearrangement links TRBV5-1 to TRBJ2-3; 8 bases are a match to TRBD2. V gave up 1 base and J gave up 0 bases; unmatched junction bases: 4. The CDR3 extends over 16 amino acids. Germline V gene data show CDR1 as SGHRS and CDR2 as YFSETQ. The CDR3 nucleotides read TGCGCCAGCAGCTTGAACCTAGCGGGCAGCACAGATACGCAGTATTTT. Its translation is CASSLNLAGSTDTQYF.

This clonotype was seen a handful of times. The CDR3 spells CASSIAAGTEAFF. The CDR3 coding sequence is TGTGCCAGTAGTATAGCTGCGGGCACTGAAGCTTTCTTT. The chain carries TRBV19 and TRBJ1-1; D is ambiguous. Germline CDR1 reads LNHDA; CDR2 reads SQIVND (reference sequence). This CDR3 has 13 residues. V was cut by 1 base and J by 4 bases, with 7 bases left in between.

A few counts support this clonotype. This chain links TRBV7-6 with TRBJ1-6, with D unresolved. Trimming took 4 bases from V and 8 from J, leaving 15 bases between them. This CDR3 has 15 residues. Per germline, CDR1 SGHVS and CDR2 FNYEAQ. In nucleotides, the CDR3 is TGTGCCAGCAGCTCCGCCCCTAACGGGGATTCACCCCTCCACTTT. As protein: CASSSAPNGDSPLHF.

This clonotype was seen a handful of times. This sequence joins TRBV11-2 and TRBJ1-3; maybe TRBD1 (5 bases). Germline-derived CDR1 and CDR2 are SGHAT and FQNNGV. Trimming removed 5 bases from V and 0 bases from J, with 11 bases in between. CDR3 length: 15 residues. Here the CDR3 reads CASSATVSSGNTIYF. The CDR3 DNA reads as TGTGCCAGCAGCGCGACAGTGAGCTCTGGAAACACCATATATTTT.

In this sample, this clonotype turned up a few times. The J gene is TRBJ2-3, the V gene TRBV13; 7 bases map to TRBD2. The germline V gene encodes CDR1 PRHDT and CDR2 FYEKMQ (reference sequence). The V gene end was trimmed by 4 bases and the J gene end by 8 bases; junction bases not matched to a gene: 3. CDR3 size: 12 residues. Here the CDR3 reads CASSSGGITQYF. The CDR3 region has the DNA TGTGCCAGCAGCTCCGGGGGGATTACGCAGTATTTT. Combining the CDR3 with reference TRBV13 and TRBJ2-3 gives the whole variable domain AAGVIQSPRHLIKEKRETATLKCYPIPRHDTVYWYQQGPGQDPQFLISFYEKMQSDKGSIPDRFSAQQFSDYHSELNMSSLELGDSALYFCASSSGGITQYFGPGTRLTVL.

This clonotype was seen more than once but under ten times. V usage is TRBV6-1 and J usage is TRBJ2-2; the match to TRBD2 covers 13 bases. This CDR3 has 16 amino acids. V lost 6 bases, J lost 5 bases, and 6 bases stayed unmatched. The germline CDR1 and CDR2 sequences are MNHNS and SASEGT. CDR3 bases: TGTGCCAGCAGACCTCCGGGACTAGCGGGAACCGGGGAGCTGTTTTTT. It specifies CASRPPGLAGTGELFF.

V usage is TRBV6-5 and J usage is TRBJ2-7, with TRBD2 as a possible D gene (6 bases). Germline V gene lookup returns CDR1 MNHEY and CDR2 SVGAGI. V was cut by 4 bases and J by 2 bases, with 18 bases left in between. CDR3 length: 16 residues. CDR3 residues: CASSSSPGLYTYEQYF. The CDR3 DNA is TGTGCCAGCAGTTCCTCGCCGGGACTCTATACCTACGAGCAGTACTTC.

There are a few counts of this clonotype. The rearrangement uses TRBV7-2 and TRBJ1-1; D is unclear. CDR1 SGHTA and CDR2 FQGNSA come from the germline V gene. Trimming removed 5 bases from V and 1 base from J, with 14 bases in between. This CDR3 comprises 15 residues. DNA for the CDR3: TGTGCCAGCAGCGGGTGGTGGGGAGGGAACACTGAAGCTTTCTTT. As protein: CASSGWWGGNTEAFF. The complete variable domain, with remaining parts taken from reference TRBV7-2 and TRBJ1-1, reads GAGVSQSPSNKVTEKGKDVELRCDPISGHTALYWYRQSLGQGLEFLIYFQGNSAPDKSGLPSDRFSAERTGGSVSTLTIQRTQQEDSAVYLCASSGWWGGNTEAFFGQGTRLTVV.

The chain is built from TRBV27 and TRBJ2-3; D is uncertain. CDR3 size: 14 residues. The germline V gene has CDR1 MNHEY and CDR2 SMNVEV (reference sequence). The V gene lost 5 bases and the J gene lost 0 bases, with 9 bases spanning the gap. The CDR3 loop is CASSPGRSTDTQYF. DNA of the CDR3: TGTGCCAGCAGTCCCGGACGGAGCACAGATACGCAGTATTTT.

V is TRBV11-2 and J is TRBJ2-5; D not resolved. V lost 0 bases and J 5 bases, leaving 10 bases between the germline ends. Germline CDR1 is SGHAT and CDR2 is FQNNGV. The CDR3 covers 14 residues. The CDR3 DNA reads as TGTGCCAGCAGCTTAGAGATAGGGAAGGAGACCCAGTACTTC. Its translation is CASSLEIGKETQYF.

V usage is TRBV29-1 and J usage is TRBJ1-1, with D uncertain. Germline values: CDR1 SQVTM, CDR2 ANQGSEA. Trimming cost V 4 bases and J 1 base, with 7 bases left between them. CDR3 length: 12 amino acids. CDR3 bases: TGCAGCGTTGTAAAGGGGAACACTGAAGCTTTCTTT. Translated: CSVVKGNTEAFF. Together with reference TRBV29-1 and TRBJ1-1, the CDR3 gives the full variable domain: SAVISQKPSRDICQRGTSLTIQCQVDSQVTMMFWYRQQPGQSLTLIATANQGSEATYESGFVIDKFPISRPNLTFSTLTVSNMSPEDSSIYLCSVVKGNTEAFFGQGTRLTVV.

The chain uses TRBV18 and TRBJ2-7; D remains ambiguous. CDR1 is KGHSH, CDR2 LQKENI, per germline. Trimming took off 3 bases at V and 5 bases at J, with 17 bases between the two ends. This CDR3 region has 15 residues. The chain's CDR3 is CASSPLGKVSDEQYF. CDR3 nucleotides: TGTGCCAGCTCACCGTTAGGGAAAGTTTCCGACGAGCAGTACTTC.

This clonotype was seen at least ten times. The chain recombines TRBV12-3 or TRBV12-4 with TRBJ2-2; 8 bases are a match to TRBD2. This CDR3 contains 16 residues. Trimming took 5 bases from V and 6 from J; bases not matched to a gene: 11. CDR3 protein: CASSPPAGTRAGELFF. CDR3 DNA sequence: TGTGCCAGCAGTCCCCCCGCTGGGACTAGGGCCGGGGAGCTGTTTTTT.

The table lists this clonotype with many counts. The rearrangement joins TRBV29-1 to TRBJ1-4, with D tentatively TRBD1 (6 bases). The V gene's germline CDR1 is SQVTM and CDR2 ANQGSEA. The ends were cut back, 6 bases at V and 7 bases at J, with 12 bases in the middle. This CDR3 region has 12 residues. CDR3 sequence reads: CSVSGASEKLFF. CDR3 sequence (DNA): TGCAGCGTATCAGGGGCTAGTGAAAAACTGTTTTTT.

The chain has TRBV20-1 and TRBJ1-6; maybe TRBD1 (5 bases). CDR3 length equals 15 residues. Trimming took off 0 bases at V and 8 bases at J, with 14 bases between the two ends. Per germline, CDR1 DFQATT and CDR2 SNEGSKA (reference sequence). Written as DNA, the CDR3 is TGCAGTGCTAGAGATTGGCGGCAGGGTGATTCACCCCTCCACTTT. Its protein product is CSARDWRQGDSPLHF.

The rearrangement uses TRBV5-1 and TRBJ2-7; D call uncertain. V was shortened by 4 bases and J by 8 bases, with 19 bases between the two germline ends. The CDR3 spans 14 residues. Germline V CDR1 and CDR2: SGHRS, YFSETQ. For the CDR3, the DNA is TGCGCCAGCAGCACGTCAGGACCATACGAGCAGCAGTACTTC. Amino acid sequence: CASSTSGPYEQQYF.

V and J are TRBV20-1 and TRBJ2-1; D gene unclear. Trimming pared 3 bases from V and 1 base from J, leaving 10 bases between. CDR1 DFQATT and CDR2 SNEGSKA come from the germline V gene (reference sequence). The CDR3 spans 14 residues. Here the CDR3 reads CSASDSSSYNEQFF. The DNA of the CDR3 is TGCAGTGCTAGCGACTCCTCATCCTACAATGAGCAGTTCTTC.

The chain recombines TRBV5-1 with TRBJ2-7; 9 nucleotides match TRBD1. CDR3 length equals 15 residues. Losses at the gene ends were 4 bases for V and 5 bases for J; bases not matched to a gene: 10. The V gene's germline CDR1 is SGHRS and CDR2 YFSETQ. CDR3 residues: CASSPSGQGINEQYF. CDR3 sequence (DNA): TGCGCCAGCAGCCCTTCGGGACAGGGTATCAACGAGCAGTACTTC.

This clonotype came up a few times. The chain combines TRBV6-1 with TRBJ1-5; no reliable D call. The CDR3 spans 12 residues. The V end was cut by 8 bases, the J end by 8 bases, with 13 bases between. Germline CDR1 and CDR2: MNHNS and SASEGT. CDR3 residues: CASQNPREPQHF. CDR3 bases: TGTGCCAGCCAAAACCCTAGGGAGCCCCAGCATTTT.

The chain links TRBV6-2 or TRBV6-3 to TRBJ1-1; D is possibly TRBD1 (5 bases). The CDR3 consists of 14 residues. Germline CDR1 is MNHEY and CDR2 is SVGEGT. V was clipped by 8 bases and J by 11 bases, with 24 bases between them. The chain's CDR3 is CASATRAGLPLAFF. For the CDR3, the DNA is TGTGCCAGCGCGACTCGTGCGGGGCTCCCCCTGGCTTTCTTT.

Ten or more counts support this clonotype. The gene calls are TRBV7-2 and TRBJ2-7, with D possibly being TRBD1 or TRBD2 (5 bases each). With 1 base removed from V and 5 bases from J, the gap between germline ends came to 15 bases. The germline gives CDR1 SGHTA, CDR2 FQGNSA. The CDR3 is made up of 15 amino acids. CDR3 region: CASSLDQGGWNEQYF. CDR3 nucleotide sequence: TGTGCCAGCAGCTTAGATCAGGGCGGGTGGAACGAGCAGTACTTC.

This clonotype was seen once. The V call is TRBV7-9, the J call TRBJ2-7; 8 bases fit TRBD2. Unmatched junction bases numbered 10, after V lost 0 bases and J lost 6 bases. Germline V gene lookup returns CDR1 SEHNR and CDR2 FQNEAQ (reference sequence). This CDR3 is 16 amino acids long. The chain's CDR3 is CASSLAAGTRVSEQYF. DNA for the CDR3: TGTGCCAGCAGCTTAGCGGCAGGGACTAGGGTTAGCGAGCAGTACTTC.

This clonotype was detected a few times. The V gene is TRBV7-6, the J gene TRBJ2-1, with D uncertain. Germline V gene data show CDR1 as SGHVS and CDR2 as FNYEAQ. V lost 2 bases and J lost 6, with 8 bases in between. The CDR3 length is 13 residues. This chain's CDR3 is CASSLQRFNEQFF. DNA for the CDR3: TGTGCCAGCAGCTTACAGAGATTCAATGAGCAGTTCTTC.

The table lists this clonotype with a few counts. V is TRBV3-1 and J is TRBJ1-1, with D possibly matching TRBD1 (6 bases). The germline V gene encodes CDR1 LGHDT and CDR2 YNNKEL (reference sequence). V lost 2 bases and J 0 bases, leaving 13 bases between the germline ends. This CDR3 is 16 amino acids long. The CDR3 nucleotides are TGTGCCAGCAGCCAATATAGGACAGTTTTGAACACTGAAGCTTTCTTT. Protein: CASSQYRTVLNTEAFF.

The genes are TRBV7-2 and TRBJ1-6; tentative D call: TRBD1 (5 bases). Per the germline V gene, CDR1 is SGHTA and CDR2 is FQGNSA. The CDR3 is 15 amino acids. Trimming took off 0 bases at V and 4 bases at J, with 7 bases between the two ends. In DNA form, the CDR3 reads TGTGCCAGCAGCTTAGCTTCAGGGTATAATTCACCCCTCCACTTT. Translated, it gives CASSLASGYNSPLHF.

This clonotype came up a few times. The genes are TRBV27 and TRBJ1-4; 8 nucleotides align to TRBD1. The J segment lost 7 bases and the V segment lost 6 bases, leaving 10 bases of the junction unmatched. Per germline, CDR1 MNHEY and CDR2 SMNVEV (reference sequence). The CDR3 has 15 residues. CDR3 nucleotides: TGTGCCAGCAGCCGTCGACAGGGGACGAGTGAAAAACTGTTTTTT. Translated, it gives CASSRRQGTSEKLFF.

V gene TRBV11-2 combines with J gene TRBJ2-5, with 15 bases matching TRBD2. After removal of 1 base from V and 2 bases from J, the junction contained 8 bases not matched to a gene. The CDR3 consists of 19 residues. Germline V gene data show CDR1 as SGHAT and CDR2 as FQNNGV. The CDR3 is CASSLGGTSGRRRQETQYF. The CDR3 region has the DNA TGTGCCAGCAGCTTAGGAGGGACTAGCGGGAGGAGAAGGCAAGAGACCCAGTACTTC. The variable domain in full, with the rest retrieved from reference TRBV11-2 and TRBJ2-5, is EAGVAQSPRYKIIEKRQSVAFWCNPISGHATLYWYQQILGQGPKLLIQFQNNGVVDDSQLPKDRFSAERLKGVDSTLKIQPAKLEDSAVYLCASSLGGTSGRRRQETQYFGPGTRLLVL.

This clonotype was detected ten times or more. The V gene is TRBV7-9, the J gene TRBJ1-3; 7 bases are a match to TRBD1. Germline V gene data show CDR1 as SEHNR and CDR2 as FQNEAQ (reference sequence). The CDR3 is made up of 14 amino acids. The J segment lost 8 bases and the V segment lost 3 bases, leaving 7 bases of the junction unmatched. For the CDR3, the DNA is TGTGCCAGCAGCTTGGGGACAGCGTCGGACACCATATATTTT. As protein: CASSLGTASDTIYF.